The sequence of this T cell receptor beta chain was determined in a study of blood T cell repertoires in COVID-19. Study in general: From the United States, Italy and Spain came samples of acute and convalescent COVID-19.

CDR1 is SGHNT and CDR2 is YYREEE in the germline V gene (reference sequence). V was trimmed by 0 bases and J by 0 bases, leaving 7 bases between them. The CDR3 has 15 residues. Using immunoSEQ multiplex PCR, the repertoire was profiled, and TCRdb retains in-frame clones only, with some absent. The sample contains more than 45,000 clones, 70% to 90% of which appear only once. The sample consisted of peripheral blood. The chain is built from TRBV5-4 and TRBJ2-1; no definite D call. This TCR came from a human donor with active COVID-19. The donor label of this sample is uncertain. The CDR3 region has the DNA TGTGCCAGCAGCTTGGGCTCGAGCTCCTACAATGAGCAGTTCTTC. This encodes CASSLGSSSYNEQFF.